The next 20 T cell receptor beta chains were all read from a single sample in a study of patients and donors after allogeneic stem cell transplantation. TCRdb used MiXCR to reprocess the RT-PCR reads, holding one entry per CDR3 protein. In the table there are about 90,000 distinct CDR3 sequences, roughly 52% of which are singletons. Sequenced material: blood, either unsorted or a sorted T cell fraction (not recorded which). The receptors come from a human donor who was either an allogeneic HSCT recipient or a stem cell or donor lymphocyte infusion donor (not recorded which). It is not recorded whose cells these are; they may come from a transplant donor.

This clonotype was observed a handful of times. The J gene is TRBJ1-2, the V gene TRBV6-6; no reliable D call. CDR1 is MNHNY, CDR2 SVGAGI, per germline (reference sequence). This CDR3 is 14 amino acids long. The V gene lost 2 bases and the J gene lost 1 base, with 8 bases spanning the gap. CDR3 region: CASSYEEFNYGYTF. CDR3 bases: TGTGCCAGCAGTTACGAGGAGTTTAACTATGGCTACACCTTC.

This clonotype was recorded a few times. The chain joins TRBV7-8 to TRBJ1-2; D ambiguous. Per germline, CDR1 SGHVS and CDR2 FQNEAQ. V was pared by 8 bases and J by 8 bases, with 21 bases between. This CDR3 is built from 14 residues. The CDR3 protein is CASGVRARDYGYTF. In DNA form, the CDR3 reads TGTGCCAGCGGAGTTAGGGCCCGGGATTACGGCTACACCTTC.

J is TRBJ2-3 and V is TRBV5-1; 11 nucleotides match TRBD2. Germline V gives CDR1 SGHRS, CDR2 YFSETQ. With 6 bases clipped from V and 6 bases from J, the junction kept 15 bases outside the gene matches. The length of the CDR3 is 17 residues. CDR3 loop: CASKTSGMDLSGDTQYF. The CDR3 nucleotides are TGCGCCAGCAAGACTAGCGGGATGGACCTATCGGGTGATACGCAGTATTTT.

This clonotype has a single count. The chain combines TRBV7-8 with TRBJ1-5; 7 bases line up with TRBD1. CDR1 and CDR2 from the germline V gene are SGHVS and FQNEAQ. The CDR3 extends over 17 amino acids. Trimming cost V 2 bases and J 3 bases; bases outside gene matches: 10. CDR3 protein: CASSLRQGGGYNQPQHF. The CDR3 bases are TGTGCCAGCAGCTTAAGACAGGGAGGGGGTTACAATCAGCCCCAGCATTTT.

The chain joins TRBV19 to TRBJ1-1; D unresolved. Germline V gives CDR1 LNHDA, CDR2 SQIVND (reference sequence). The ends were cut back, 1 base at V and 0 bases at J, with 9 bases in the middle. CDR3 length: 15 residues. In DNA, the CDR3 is TGTGCCAGTAGTATAGCAACGGAATTGAACACTGAAGCTTTCTTT. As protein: CASSIATELNTEAFF.

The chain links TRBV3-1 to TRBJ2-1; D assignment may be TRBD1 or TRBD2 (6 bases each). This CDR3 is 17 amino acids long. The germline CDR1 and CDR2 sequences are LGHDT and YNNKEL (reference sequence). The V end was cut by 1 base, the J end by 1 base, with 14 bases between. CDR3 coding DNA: TGTGCCAGCAGCCAAGTGGGGGGCTCGCAATCCTACAATGAGCAGTTCTTC. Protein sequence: CASSQVGGSQSYNEQFF.

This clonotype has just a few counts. The DNA for the CDR3 is TGTGCCAGCAGCTTAAACCCCAATCAGCCCCAGCATTTT. It encodes CASSLNPNQPQHF. V is TRBV7-2 and J is TRBJ1-5; D not resolved. V lost 2 bases and J lost 3, with 5 bases in between. Germline V lookup: CDR1 SGHTA, CDR2 FQGNSA. The CDR3 sequence is 13 residues long.

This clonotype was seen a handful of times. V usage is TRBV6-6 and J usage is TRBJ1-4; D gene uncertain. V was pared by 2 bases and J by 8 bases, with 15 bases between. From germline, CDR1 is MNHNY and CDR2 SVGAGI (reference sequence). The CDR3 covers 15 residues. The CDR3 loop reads CASSYEGGLSEKLFF. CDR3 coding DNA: TGTGCCAGCAGTTACGAGGGAGGCTTATCCGAAAAACTGTTTTTT.

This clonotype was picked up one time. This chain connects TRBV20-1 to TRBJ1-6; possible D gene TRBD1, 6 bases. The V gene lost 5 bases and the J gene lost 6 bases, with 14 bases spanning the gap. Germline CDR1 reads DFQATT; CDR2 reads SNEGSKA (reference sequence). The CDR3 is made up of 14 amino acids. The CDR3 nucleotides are TGCAGTGCTGGTCCACAGGGAGGTAATTCACCCCTCCACTTT. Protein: CSAGPQGGNSPLHF.

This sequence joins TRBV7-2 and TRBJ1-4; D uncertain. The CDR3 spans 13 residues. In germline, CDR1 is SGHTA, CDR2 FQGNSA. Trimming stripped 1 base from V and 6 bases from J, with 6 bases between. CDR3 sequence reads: CASSLGYYEKLFF. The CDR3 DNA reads TGTGCCAGCAGCTTAGGTTATTATGAAAAACTGTTTTTT.

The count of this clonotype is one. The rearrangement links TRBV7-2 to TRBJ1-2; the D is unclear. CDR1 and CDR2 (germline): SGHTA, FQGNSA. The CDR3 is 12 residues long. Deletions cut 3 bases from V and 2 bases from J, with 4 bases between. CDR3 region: CASSFENYGYTF. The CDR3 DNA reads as TGTGCCAGCAGCTTTGAGAACTATGGCTACACCTTC.

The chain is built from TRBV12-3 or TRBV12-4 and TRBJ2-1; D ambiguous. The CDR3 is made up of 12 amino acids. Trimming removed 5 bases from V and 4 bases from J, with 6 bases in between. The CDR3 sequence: CASSTSYNEQFF. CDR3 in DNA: TGTGCCAGCAGTACCAGTTACAATGAGCAGTTCTTC.

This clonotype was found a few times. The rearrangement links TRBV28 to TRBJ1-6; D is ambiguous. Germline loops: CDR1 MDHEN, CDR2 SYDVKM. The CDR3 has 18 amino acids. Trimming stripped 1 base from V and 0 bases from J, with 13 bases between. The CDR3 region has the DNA TGTGCCAGCAGTTTATCCCCCGGGGAGAGCTCCTATAATTCACCCCTCCACTTT. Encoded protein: CASSLSPGESSYNSPLHF.

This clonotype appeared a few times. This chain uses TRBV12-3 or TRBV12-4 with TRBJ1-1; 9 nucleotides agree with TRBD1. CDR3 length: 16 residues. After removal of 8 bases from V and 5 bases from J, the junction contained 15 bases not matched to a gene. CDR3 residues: CASVSWTGVFWTEAFF. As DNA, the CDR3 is TGTGCCAGCGTGTCGTGGACAGGGGTCTTCTGGACTGAAGCTTTCTTT.

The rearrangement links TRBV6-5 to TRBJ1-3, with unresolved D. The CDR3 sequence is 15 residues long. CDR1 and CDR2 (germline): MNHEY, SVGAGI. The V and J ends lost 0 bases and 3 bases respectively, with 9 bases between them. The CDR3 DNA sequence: TGTGCCAGCAGTTACTCTCAGGCTGGTGGAAACACCATATATTTT. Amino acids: CASSYSQAGGNTIYF.

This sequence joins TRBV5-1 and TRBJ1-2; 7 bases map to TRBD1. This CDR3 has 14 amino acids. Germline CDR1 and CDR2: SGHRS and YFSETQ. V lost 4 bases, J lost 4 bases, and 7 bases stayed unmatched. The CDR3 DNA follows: TGCGCCAGCAGCAGCATCGGACAGGTCTATGGCTACACCTTC. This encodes CASSSIGQVYGYTF. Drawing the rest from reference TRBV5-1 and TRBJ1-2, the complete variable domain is KAGVTQTPRYLIKTRGQQVTLSCSPISGHRSVSWYQQTPGQGLQFLFEYFSETQRNKGNFPGRFSGRQFSNSRSEMNVSTLELGDSALYLCASSSIGQVYGYTFGSGTRLTVV.

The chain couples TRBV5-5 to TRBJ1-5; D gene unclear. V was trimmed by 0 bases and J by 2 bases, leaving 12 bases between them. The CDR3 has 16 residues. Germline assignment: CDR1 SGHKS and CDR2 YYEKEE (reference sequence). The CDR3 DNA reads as TGTGCCAGCAGCTTGGGGTCTGGGATGGGCAATCAGCCCCAGCATTTT. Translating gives CASSLGSGMGNQPQHF.

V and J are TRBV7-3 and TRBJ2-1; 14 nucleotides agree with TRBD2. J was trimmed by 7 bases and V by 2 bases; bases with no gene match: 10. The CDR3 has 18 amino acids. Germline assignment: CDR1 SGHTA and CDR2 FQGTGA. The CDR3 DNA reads TGTGCCAGCAGCTTATTCGGGCGGACTAGCGGGAGGCCAAATGAGCAGTTCTTC. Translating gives CASSLFGRTSGRPNEQFF.

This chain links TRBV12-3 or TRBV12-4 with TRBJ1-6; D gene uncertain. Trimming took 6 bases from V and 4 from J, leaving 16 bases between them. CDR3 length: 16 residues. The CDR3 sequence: CASSLGWTPYNSPLHF. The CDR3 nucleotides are TGTGCCAGCAGCCTAGGATGGACCCCTTATAATTCACCCCTCCACTTT.

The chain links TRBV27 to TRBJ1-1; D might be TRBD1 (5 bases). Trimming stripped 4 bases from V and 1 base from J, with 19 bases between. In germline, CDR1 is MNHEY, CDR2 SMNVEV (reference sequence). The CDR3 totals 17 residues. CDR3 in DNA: TGTGCCAGCAGTTCCAACCGGGACCCGGACGGGAACACTGAAGCTTTCTTT. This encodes CASSSNRDPDGNTEAFF.